These 29 T cell receptor beta chains share one sample of origin, sequenced in a study of blood T cell repertoires in COVID-19. This table comes from immunoSEQ multiplex PCR, and its TCRdb copy is limited to in-frame clones, with some not included. The sample records around 250,000 clones, approximately 91% being singletons. The sequenced sample consisted of PBMCs or T cells enriched from blood (not recorded which). Receptors originate from a human donor in a cohort exposed to, infected with or recovered from COVID-19 (not recorded which). The donor label of this sample is uncertain.

J is TRBJ2-7 and V is TRBV4-2; D may be TRBD2 (6 bases). The CDR3 is made up of 14 amino acids. The V end lost 4 bases, the J end lost 4 bases, and 14 bases lay between the germline ends. Germline V gene lookup returns CDR1 LGHNA and CDR2 YNFKEQ. As DNA, the CDR3 is TGTGCCAGCAGCCCTAAAACCGGGACTTACGAGCAGTACTTC. Translation gives CASSPKTGTYEQYF.

The V call is TRBV4-1, the J call TRBJ2-2, with D hard to call. CDR1 and CDR2 from the germline V gene are MGHRA and YSYEKL. The germline V and J ends were trimmed by 6 bases and 4 bases, with 15 bases remaining between them. The CDR3 loop spans 15 amino acids. The CDR3 DNA is TGCGCCAGCAGTCTGATCAAGCGCGCCACCGGGGAGCTGTTTTTT. Residues: CASSLIKRATGELFF.

The V call is TRBV14, the J call TRBJ1-6; D is unresolved. The CDR3 extends over 15 amino acids. Trimming stripped 2 bases from V and 0 bases from J, with 5 bases between. Germline CDR1 SGHDN, CDR2 FVKESK. The CDR3 reads CASSQLSSYNSPLHF. The CDR3 DNA reads TGTGCCAGCAGCCAACTGAGCTCCTATAATTCACCCCTCCACTTT.

The V gene is TRBV7-3, the J gene TRBJ1-1; D is undetermined. The CDR3 extends over 14 amino acids. The ends were cut back, 5 bases at V and 1 base at J, with 11 bases in the middle. Germline assignment: CDR1 SGHTA and CDR2 FQGTGA. The CDR3 reads CASSPTSSNTEAFF. DNA for the CDR3: TGTGCCAGCAGCCCGACAAGTTCGAACACTGAAGCTTTCTTT.

The chain employs TRBV11-2 and TRBJ2-7; D is undetermined. The CDR3 runs 14 residues. V lost 4 bases to trimming and J lost 3 bases, with 13 bases between them. CDR1 is SGHAT and CDR2 is FQNNGV in the germline V gene. This chain's CDR3 is CASSSGLAVYEQYF. The DNA of the CDR3 is TGTGCCAGCAGCTCTGGATTGGCGGTCTACGAGCAGTACTTC.

For the CDR3, the DNA is TGTGCCAGCAGTTTAGCGATCGTACAGGGCCATCATGAAAAACTGTTTTTT. Translation: CASSLAIVQGHHEKLFF. This chain connects TRBV28 to TRBJ1-4; weak D call: TRBD1 (6 bases). CDR3 size: 17 residues. Germline V gives CDR1 MDHEN, CDR2 SYDVKM. Trimming removed 2 bases from V and 6 bases from J, with 19 bases in between.

The rearrangement uses TRBV7-6 and TRBJ2-7, with a tentative D call TRBD2 (6 bases). The CDR3 covers 15 residues. Germline V gene data show CDR1 as SGHVS and CDR2 as FNYEAQ. V was trimmed by 5 bases and J by 2 bases, leaving 16 bases between them. CDR3 bases: TGTGCCAGCAGCCTGGGACGGGGGTTTACCTACGAGCAGTACTTC. Its translation: CASSLGRGFTYEQYF.

CDR3 in amino acids: CASSYSNRQGNTIYF. As DNA, the CDR3 is TGTGCCAGCAGTTACTCGAACCGACAGGGAAACACCATATATTTT. This rearrangement joins TRBV6-5 to TRBJ1-3; the D gene is possibly TRBD1 (5 bases). The CDR3 consists of 15 residues. Trimming left V 0 bases short and J 4 bases short, with 10 bases between. CDR1 and CDR2 from the germline V gene are MNHEY and SVGAGI.

The chain uses TRBV3-1 (or the pseudogene TRBV3-2) and TRBJ1-1; D perhaps matches TRBD1 (6 bases). Germline V gene data show CDR1 as LGHDT and CDR2 as YNNKEL (reference sequence). The V gene lost 4 bases and the J gene lost 3 bases, with 6 bases spanning the gap. This CDR3 comprises 12 residues. The CDR3 DNA reads TGTGCCAGCAGCCCAGGGGACACTGAAGCTTTCTTT. It yields the protein CASSPGDTEAFF.

This chain links TRBV25-1 with TRBJ2-7, with 10 positions matching TRBD1. The trim removed 7 bases at V and 13 bases at J, leaving 13 bases unmatched. Germline V lookup: CDR1 MGHDK, CDR2 SYGVNS. The CDR3 loop spans 13 amino acids. The CDR3 DNA follows: TGTGCCAGCACCCCACATTCCGGGACAGGGGAATACTTC. As protein: CASTPHSGTGEYF.

The chain uses TRBV5-1 and TRBJ1-3, with TRBD1 matching over 8 bases. CDR1 and CDR2 (germline): SGHRS, YFSETQ. Losses at the gene ends were 0 bases for V and 8 bases for J; bases not matched to a gene: 10. This CDR3 is built from 16 residues. CDR3 nucleotides: TGCGCCAGCAGCTTGGGCGGACAGGGCACGGCATACACCATATATTTT. It is translated as CASSLGGQGTAYTIYF. The whole variable domain, filled in from reference TRBV5-1 and TRBJ1-3, reads KAGVTQTPRYLIKTRGQQVTLSCSPISGHRSVSWYQQTPGQGLQFLFEYFSETQRNKGNFPGRFSGRQFSNSRSEMNVSTLELGDSALYLCASSLGGQGTAYTIYFGEGSWLTVV.

Remarks on this clone: Other DNA sequences in the same sample also yield this CDR3. J is TRBJ1-2 and V is TRBV12-3 or TRBV12-4; TRBD1 might be the D (6 bases). Between the trimmed V and J ends, which lost 5 bases and 5 bases, there was a span of 9 bases. The CDR3 covers 12 residues. DNA of the CDR3: TGTGCCAGCAGTCTACAGGGTTATGGCTACACCTTC. Amino acid sequence: CASSLQGYGYTF.

This sequence joins TRBV4-1 and TRBJ2-3, with 7 bases lining up with TRBD2. Trimming took 5 bases from V and 0 from J; bases not matched to a gene: 2. The CDR3 has 14 residues. Germline V lookup: CDR1 MGHRA, CDR2 YSYEKL. CDR3 residues: CASSASGSTDTQYF. The CDR3 bases are TGCGCCAGCAGCGCTAGCGGTAGCACAGATACGCAGTATTTT.

The V call is TRBV7-9, the J call TRBJ1-2, with 8 positions matching TRBD1. Unmatched junction bases numbered 12, after V lost 1 base and J lost 8 bases. Germline V gives CDR1 SEHNR, CDR2 FQNEAQ (reference sequence). This CDR3 spans 16 amino acids. The CDR3 region is CASSLGNVGQGVGYTF. CDR3 bases: TGTGCCAGCAGCTTAGGGAACGTCGGACAGGGAGTAGGCTACACCTTC.

The table lists this clone with a few counts. J is TRBJ1-1 and V is TRBV7-2, with a possible D match to TRBD1 (5 bases). Trimming pared 2 bases from V and 5 bases from J, leaving 12 bases between. CDR1 is SGHTA, CDR2 FQGNSA, per germline. CDR3 length equals 14 residues. For the CDR3, the DNA is TGTGCCAGCAGCTTAAGTGGGGCCGGGACTGAAGCTTTCTTT. Amino acids: CASSLSGAGTEAFF.

The rearrangement joins TRBV9 to TRBJ2-1, with 7 bases fitting TRBD1. The CDR3 spans 15 residues. Germline V gene data show CDR1 as SGDLS and CDR2 as YYNGEE. V lost 5 bases to trimming and J lost 7 bases; unmatched junction nucleotides: 12. CDR3 nucleotides: TGTGCCAGCAGTGCGACAGGGCCCTTGAATAATGAGCAGTTCTTC. Translation gives CASSATGPLNNEQFF.

This chain uses TRBV5-6 with TRBJ2-7, with D maybe TRBD1 (5 bases). V was trimmed by 0 bases and J by 0 bases, leaving 10 bases between them. Germline loops: CDR1 SGHDT, CDR2 YYEEEE. This CDR3 is 15 amino acids long. The CDR3 sequence: CASSLGQKLSYEQYF. In DNA form, the CDR3 reads TGTGCCAGCAGCTTGGGACAGAAACTCTCCTACGAGCAGTACTTC.

The chain uses TRBV21-1 and TRBJ2-7; the DNA was not used to check the table's D call, TRBD2. TRBV21-1 counts as a pseudogene. This CDR3 comprises 14 residues. CDR3 amino acids: CASSKALGSYEQYF. The CDR3 region has the DNA TGTGCCAGCAGCAAAGCGCTCGGCTCCTACGAGCAGTACTTC.

This rearrangement joins TRBV6-2 or TRBV6-3 to TRBJ1-5; 10 bases are shared with TRBD1. Per the germline V gene, CDR1 is MNHEY and CDR2 is SVGEGT. The CDR3 spans 16 residues. Unmatched junction bases numbered 14, after V lost 6 bases and J lost 9 bases. CDR3 protein: CASSDVRDRGTRPQHF. DNA of the CDR3: TGTGCCAGCAGCGACGTCCGGGACAGGGGAACGCGGCCCCAGCATTTT.

V is TRBV25-1 and J is TRBJ2-2; possible D gene TRBD1, 5 bases. CDR1 is MGHDK, CDR2 SYGVNS, per germline. The CDR3 runs 14 residues. The germline V and J ends were trimmed by 5 bases and 3 bases, with 10 bases remaining between them. The CDR3 spells CASSSPGYTGELFF. CDR3 DNA: TGTGCCAGCAGTTCCCCAGGGTACACCGGGGAGCTGTTTTTT.

The chain links TRBV9 to TRBJ1-2; tentative D call: TRBD1 (5 bases). The CDR3 contains 15 residues. Germline CDR1 reads SGDLS; CDR2 reads YYNGEE. Trimming cost V 3 bases and J 3 bases, with 15 bases left between them. This CDR3 reads CASSARDSADYGYTF. In DNA, the CDR3 is TGTGCCAGCAGCGCGAGGGACTCGGCGGACTATGGCTACACCTTC.

The chain has TRBV11-2 and TRBJ1-2, with TRBD1 matching 8 bases. V lost 4 bases to trimming and J lost 4 bases; unmatched junction nucleotides: 14. This CDR3 has 17 residues. Per germline, CDR1 SGHAT and CDR2 FQNNGV. The CDR3 region has the DNA TGTGCCAGCAGCTCAATACGACAGGGGTTATCGAGCTATGGCTACACCTTC. Translated, it gives CASSSIRQGLSSYGYTF.

The J gene is TRBJ1-1, the V gene TRBV4-1, with D unresolved. Per germline, CDR1 MGHRA and CDR2 YSYEKL. The V end was cut by 1 base, the J end by 6 bases, with 6 bases between. The CDR3 spans 12 residues. This CDR3 is CASSQGGAEAFF. The CDR3 DNA reads as TGCGCCAGCAGCCAAGGCGGGGCTGAAGCTTTCTTT.

The chain recombines TRBV18 with TRBJ1-1, with no clear D. This CDR3 comprises 14 residues. CDR1 and CDR2 (germline): KGHSH, LQKENI. V was shortened by 2 bases and J by 2 bases, with 9 bases between the two germline ends. The CDR3 spells CASSPSADNTEAFF. The CDR3 DNA reads as TGTGCCAGCTCACCAAGCGCAGACAACACTGAAGCTTTCTTT.

The chain is built from TRBV19 and TRBJ2-7, with D unresolved. The CDR3 length is 11 residues. The V gene's germline CDR1 is LNHDA and CDR2 SQIVND (reference sequence). V gave up 4 bases and J gave up 3 bases, with 4 bases separating them. CDR3 bases: TGTGCCAGTAGTAACAGCTACGAGCAGTACTTC. Translating gives CASSNSYEQYF.

This chain connects TRBV24-1 to TRBJ2-5; the match to TRBD1 covers 7 bases. The J segment lost 3 bases and the V segment lost 4 bases, leaving 10 bases of the junction unmatched. The CDR3 sequence is 16 residues long. Per the germline V gene, CDR1 is KGHDR and CDR2 is SFDVKD. Here the CDR3 reads CATSDKAGTDKETQYF. The DNA for the CDR3 is TGTGCCACCAGTGACAAAGCCGGGACAGACAAAGAGACCCAGTACTTC.

V and J are TRBV27 and TRBJ1-6; 7 positions agree with TRBD1. V lost 7 bases, J lost 4 bases, and 7 bases stayed unmatched. The CDR3 contains 15 residues. Germline CDR1 and CDR2: MNHEY and SMNVEV (reference sequence). CDR3 in amino acids: CASNLGQAYNSPLHF. In DNA form, the CDR3 reads TGTGCCAGCAACCTCGGACAGGCTTATAATTCACCCCTCCACTTT.

The chain carries TRBV11-2 and TRBJ2-3; 10 nucleotides align to TRBD2. This CDR3 is built from 18 residues. Germline-derived CDR1 and CDR2 are SGHAT and FQNNGV. The J segment lost 2 bases and the V segment lost 5 bases, leaving 13 bases of the junction unmatched. The CDR3 sequence is CASSEGVAGGPYTDTQYF. As DNA, the CDR3 is TGTGCCAGCAGCGAGGGGGTAGCGGGGGGTCCCTACACAGATACGCAGTATTTT.

The chain carries TRBV11-2 and TRBJ2-7; 12 bases are a match to TRBD2. The CDR3 totals 19 residues. Germline lookup yields CDR1 SGHAT and CDR2 FQNNGV. V gave up 1 base and J gave up 4 bases; unmatched junction bases: 14. CDR3 DNA: TGTGCCAGCAGCTTAGGGGCCCTCTGGACTAGCGGGGAGAAATACGAGCAGTACTTC. This translates into CASSLGALWTSGEKYEQYF.